This record concerns one TCR beta chain sequence. Its antigen is not yet known. No much larger clonotype is one base removed from it; base qualities were not supplied. The cohort consisted of 600 to 700 healthy bone marrow donors. At the time of sampling, every cohort member was nominally healthy, though immune exposures that went unrecorded were likely present. The donor was CMV seronegative and belonged to the group of 350 or so seronegative cohort members. A peripheral blood sample was provided by each donor, and peripheral blood mononuclear cells were used for TCR beta sequencing. Genomic DNA extraction from the blood cell samples was performed with the Qiagen DNeasy Blood Extraction Kit. This entry belongs to a study of cytomegalovirus exposure and HLA in healthy donors listed by TCRdb under 2017. As for the study more broadly: An earlier analysis of approximately 600 of the donors reported 250 to 350 Gb of sequence data and around 120 million unique TCR beta sequences from some 180 million T cells. Roughly 320 gigabases of sequencing data and around 88 million unique TCR sequences made up an early release that covered 500 to 700 HLA-typed donors. Of the roughly 400 genotyped donors, 80% to 90% were placed in the genetic ancestry cluster associated with self-reported Caucasian donors. The study was designed to test whether signatures of past pathogen exposure could be identified by cataloging public T cell receptors. The study profiled the T cell repertoires of hundreds of subjects by immunosequencing and related them to cytomegalovirus serostatus. A separate validation cohort of roughly 120 different subjects was used in addition to the roughly 670-subject first cohort. High-throughput TCR immunosequencing, statistical association of individual TCRs with disease status, and machine learning were combined to predict cytomegalovirus infection status. A later analysis re-analyzed previously published TCR beta repertoires from roughly 690 donors and added high-resolution HLA genotyping to study TCR occurrence patterns. Rather than using new phenotypic data, the later analysis identified candidate immune exposures from TCR beta sequences and from how often those sequences occurred across donors. An earlier analysis of some 500 of the donors used high-throughput TCR beta sequencing to judge whether each TCR beta V gene segment behaved as functional or pseudogenic. Donor age, sex, ethnicity and CMV serostatus were compiled alongside the repertoire data. In a later genetic analysis, genome-wide SNP genotypes for about three fifths of the 666 donors were used, and that subset was treated as a discovery cohort. All discovery cohort repertoires had been generated on a single sequencing platform. Both class I and class II loci were covered by HLA typing, at four-digit resolution. The number of typed donors differed by locus: about 620-640 for A, B, C, DRB1 and DQB1; 500 to 550 for DQA1; 606 for DPA1; and roughly 450 for DPB1. Four or five DR-DQ haplotypes were treated as single units for association and clustering because of strong linkage in the cohort. Among around 400 genotyped donors of the cohort, an average of roughly 230,000 unique TCR beta nucleotide sequences was sequenced per donor, of which about 19% were non-productive.

The CDR3 runs 14 residues from the cysteine to the phenylalanine. Of the read, only the CDR3 DNA is kept; its 42 bases are in frame from base 1. CDR1 and CDR2 (MDHEN, SYDVKM) derive from the germline V gene. V and J lose 6 bases and 5 bases, and a span of 16 bases separates them. Libraries were built with the immunoSEQ multiplex PCR assay. For the multiplex PCR, a mixture combining 60 forward primers for TCR Vbeta segments and 13 reverse primers for TCR Jbeta segments was used. Amplification of the CDR3 region of rearranged TCR beta genes was performed with a multiplex PCR assay on genomic DNA. Amplified TCR beta libraries were sequenced as 87-base-pair reads on the Illumina HiSeq System. The authors processed their data as follows. In a later analysis, roughly 80 million unique TCR beta chains were counted across the roughly 670 repertoires, and roughly 11 million of these chains were shared by at least two donors. A nearest-neighbor algorithm error-corrected the raw reads and collapsed the reads into unique sequences, merging closely related sequences to remove PCR and sequencing errors. V, D and J gene segments were assigned by aligning CDR3 sequences to IMGT reference sequences. For a sequence to be retained, a match of at least six nucleotides was required to both a V gene segment and a J gene segment. Rearrangements were classified as productive when the CDR3 lacked stop codons and remained in frame with V and J, and all other rearrangements were classified as non-productive. CDR3 was defined according to IMGT convention as the region running from the second conserved V-encoded cysteine to the conserved J-encoded phenylalanine. The earlier analysis of about 610 of the donors excluded any sequence lacking an unambiguous match to a single V gene segment. In an earlier analysis of a few hundred of the donors, a V segment was called functional when productive rearrangements were above 56.7%, and segregating when the standard deviation between donors exceeded 5%. A statistical classification framework was built to diagnose cytomegalovirus status from the catalog of TCR beta chain sequences. In a later analysis, V and J genes were assigned by comparing TCR nucleotide sequences against IMGT/GENE-DB human TR gene sequences. In a later analysis, CDR3 sequences and most-parsimonious VDJ recombination scenarios were assigned using the TCRdist pipeline. In a later analysis, every TCR beta chain was defined by the combination of its CDR3 amino acid sequence and its V-gene family, and reads without a unique V-gene family were dropped. A later analysis removed nearly 600 highly shared, low-generation-probability nucleotide sequences to deal with suspected cross-contamination and a sequencing artifact. For each public chain, a later analysis derived a clonal expansion index from normalized ranks of inferred template counts within each repertoire. A later analysis computed generation probabilities with a VDJ recombination model fitted to out-of-frame rearrangements, and checked the results against IGoR. Hypergeometric tests were used in a later analysis to score TCR-TCR, TCR-HLA and TCR-CMV co-occurrence, with a repertoire-size bias correction applied to the TCR pairs. To estimate false discovery rates, a later analysis permuted the HLA or CMV assignments 20 times. In a later analysis, co-occurring TCRs were grouped with DBSCAN, and TCRdist sequence similarity was added when clustering was performed within HLA-allele-positive subsets. For co-occurrence clustering, repertoires with fewer than 30,000 or more than 120,000 public chains were excluded, along with about five repertoires with anomalous nucleotide sharing. TCRdb limited this immuneACCESS table to in-frame rearrangements with V and J called. A share of clones is missing; checked studies link under half to unresolved V genes, and the rest is unexplained. V, J and clone size derive from that table, while D and trimming were established from the DNA sequence. The sample includes more than 90,000 clones, with roughly 80% observed a single time. The ten largest clones represent under 0.8% of the sample.

Beyond this particular receptor, the publication reports: A further reported finding was that TCR beta sequences accurately predicted the HLA-A and HLA-B alleles for most subjects in the first cohort. Because some donors lacked HLA typing at each locus, the association tests relied only on the typed subset. The 87-base-pair reads could not distinguish some IMGT-functional V segments, including TRBV6-2 and TRBV6-3, so those segments were excluded. CMV serostatus was the only immune exposure information available for the cohort. Only TCR beta chains were sequenced in this cohort, and the absence of alpha or paired-chain data limited detectable features. A later genetic analysis associated a missense DCLRE1C variant with V-gene and J-gene trimming of TCR beta chains, and an independent cohort replicated the association. A total of 150 to 200 TCR beta chains were listed by the study as associated with cytomegalovirus. Assigning TCR associations to individual alleles was difficult when HLA alleles, especially DR and DQ, strongly co-occurred. In a later analysis, several top co-occurrence clusters were reported to appear linked to parvovirus B19, influenza, CMV and Epstein-Barr virus. Because counts were too low, some 17 rarely observed V segments, including chromosome 9 orphons, were excluded from the earlier analysis of under 650 of the donors. In an earlier analysis of roughly 560 of the donors, most TCR beta V segments were observed in productive rearrangements about 90% or about 30% of the time, broadly matching IMGT annotations. In a later analysis, most CMV-associated TCR beta chains were found to appear HLA-restricted, with HLA associations seemingly driven largely by CMV exposure. It was suggested by the authors that the approach could potentially be generalized to other disease states and immunological phenotypes. Cytomegalovirus status was reported to be diagnosed by the classifier with high specificity and sensitivity in both the original and validation cohorts. A cluster of highly shared sequence variants was judged likely to represent a technical artifact of the sequencing pipeline. Most TCR sequences were seen in very few donors, while some public TCRs were found in many individuals. In vitro tests confirmed that a few of the cytomegalovirus-associated TCR beta chains recognize cytomegalovirus antigens. Compared with equally common non-associated chains, HLA-associated TCR beta chains in a later analysis were more clonally expanded and had lower generation probabilities. A later analysis associated about 17,000 TCR beta sequences with specific HLA alleles at a false discovery rate of 0.05. Correlated functional status among segregating V segments might reflect linkage disequilibrium, but an unknown experimental factor could not be ruled out. A later genetic analysis reported fewer N-insertions in productive TCRs among donors in an Asian-associated ancestry cluster than the approximately 700-donor mean. A later analysis found that TCR association rates varied across HLA loci, with DRB1 alleles showing the most associated TCRs and HLA-C alleles the fewest. Sequencing depth was assumed to be roughly uniform across donors in the presence/absence analyses, though that assumption may not hold.

The sequencing sample was made of PBMCs. This TCR derives from a woman in her fifties or sixties in good health and CMV-seronegative. The chain is made from TRBV28 and TRBJ2-5, with TRBD1 tentatively as D gene (5 bases match). The DNA sequence reads TGTGCCAGCAGCCTAATGGGGCTTGCGGAGACCCAGTACTTC. Its protein reads: CASSLMGLAETQYF.